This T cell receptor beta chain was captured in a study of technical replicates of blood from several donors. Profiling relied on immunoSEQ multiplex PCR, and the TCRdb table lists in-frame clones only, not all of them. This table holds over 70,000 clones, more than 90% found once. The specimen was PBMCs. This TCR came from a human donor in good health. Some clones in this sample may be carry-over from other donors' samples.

The CDR3 loop reads CASSRTGTGLYGYTF. The CDR3 DNA sequence: TGTGCCAGCAGCCGGACCGGGACTGGCCTCTATGGCTACACCTTC. This chain joins TRBV14 and TRBJ1-2; D is perhaps TRBD1 (5 bases). The CDR3 contains 15 residues. Germline lookup yields CDR1 SGHDN and CDR2 FVKESK. V lost 4 bases and J 4 bases, leaving 16 bases between the germline ends.